The present T cell receptor (beta chain) was sequenced within a study of cytomegalovirus exposure and HLA in healthy donors. The primer mix had 60 Vbeta and 13 Jbeta primers. Method: immunoSEQ multiplex PCR; TCRdb's copy keeps in-frame clones and lacks some. The sample has about 100,000 clones; under 80% are singletons. This sequence was found in a woman aged 18 to 35 in good health and CMV-seropositive. The sample comprised PBMCs.

The CDR3 bases are TGTGCCAGCAGCTTACTAGCGGGGGCCTACGAGCAGTACTTC. As protein: CASSLLAGAYEQYF. V gene TRBV7-3 combines with J gene TRBJ2-7; TRBD2 aligns across 10 bases. V was pared by 2 bases and J by 2 bases, with 0 bases of the junction left unmatched. Looked up from germline, CDR1 is SGHTA and CDR2 is FQGTGA. This CDR3 contains 14 residues.